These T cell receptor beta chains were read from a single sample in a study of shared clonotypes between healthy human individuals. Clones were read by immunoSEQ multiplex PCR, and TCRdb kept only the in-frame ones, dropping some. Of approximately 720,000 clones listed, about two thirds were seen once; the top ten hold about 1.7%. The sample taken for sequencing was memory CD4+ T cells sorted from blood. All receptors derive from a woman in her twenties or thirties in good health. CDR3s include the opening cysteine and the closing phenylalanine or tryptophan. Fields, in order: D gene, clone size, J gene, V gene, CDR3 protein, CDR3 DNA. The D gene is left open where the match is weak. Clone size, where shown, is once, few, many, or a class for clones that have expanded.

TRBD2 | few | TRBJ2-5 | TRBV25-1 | CASSRRENQETQYF | TGTGCCAGCAGTCGGCGGGAGAATCAAGAGACCCAGTACTTC
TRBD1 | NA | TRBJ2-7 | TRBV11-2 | CASSSTDRGNEQYF | TGTGCCAGCAGCTCAACCGACAGGGGGAACGAGCAGTACTTC
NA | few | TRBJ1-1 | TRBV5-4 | CASSRELNTEAFF | TGTGCCAGCAGCCGAGAATTGAACACTGAAGCTTTCTTT
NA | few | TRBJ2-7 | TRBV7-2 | CASSSQGLAGDEQYF | TGTGCCAGCAGTTCCCAGGGGCTAGCCGGCGACGAGCAGTACTTC
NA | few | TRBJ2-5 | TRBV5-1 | CASSSSLGNQETQYF | TGCGCCAGCAGCTCTAGCTTGGGGAATCAAGAGACCCAGTACTTC
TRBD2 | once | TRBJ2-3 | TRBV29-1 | CSTRGGPDTQYF | TGCAGCACTCGGGGGGGACCAGATACGCAGTATTTT
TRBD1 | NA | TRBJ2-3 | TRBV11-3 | CASSRNRGHRDTQYF | TGTGCCAGCAGCCGAAACAGGGGGCATCGGGATACGCAGTATTTT
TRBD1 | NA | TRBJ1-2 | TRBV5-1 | CVSSTGTAHYGYTF | TGCGTCAGCAGCACTGGGACAGCGCACTATGGCTACACCTTC
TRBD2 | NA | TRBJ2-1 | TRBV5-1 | CASSRLDGRALNEQFF | TGCGCCAGCAGCCGCCTGGACGGGAGGGCCCTAAATGAGCAGTTCTTC
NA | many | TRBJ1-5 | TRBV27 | CASSSRGQPQHF | TGTGCCAGCAGTTCGCGCGGTCAGCCCCAGCATTTT
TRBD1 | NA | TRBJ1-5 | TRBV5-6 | CASSSSKQGGTSNQPQHF | TGTGCCAGCAGCTCCTCTAAGCAGGGGGGGACTAGCAATCAGCCCCAGCATTTT
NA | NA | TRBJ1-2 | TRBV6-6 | CASSYRQETNYGYTF | TGTGCCAGCAGTTACAGGCAGGAAACTAACTATGGCTACACCTTC
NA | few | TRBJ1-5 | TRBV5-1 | CASSLGGIGNQPQHF | TGCGCCAGCAGCCTAGGGGGGATTGGCAATCAGCCCCAGCATTTT
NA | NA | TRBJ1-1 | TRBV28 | CASRETPGTEAFF | TGTGCCAGCAGAGAAACACCCGGGACTGAAGCTTTCTTT
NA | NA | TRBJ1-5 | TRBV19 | CASSSPDSGKEPQHF | TGTGCCAGTAGTTCCCCGGACAGTGGGAAAGAGCCCCAGCATTTT
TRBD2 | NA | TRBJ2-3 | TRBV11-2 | CASSLFSSGAGTDTQYF | TGTGCCAGCAGCTTATTCTCTAGCGGAGCCGGGACAGATACGCAGTATTTT
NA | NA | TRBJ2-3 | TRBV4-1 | CASSRLGNVPQTQYF | TGCGCCAGCAGCCGCCTCGGGAATGTCCCCCAAACGCAGTATTTT
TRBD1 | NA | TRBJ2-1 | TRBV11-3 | CASSLDSGTGGYNEQFF | TGTGCCAGCAGCTTAGATAGCGGCACAGGGGGTTACAATGAGCAGTTCTTC
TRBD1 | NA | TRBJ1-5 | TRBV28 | CASSLSPYIPGQGMPNQPQHF | TGTGCCAGCAGTTTATCCCCCTACATACCTGGACAGGGAATGCCAAATCAGCCCCAGCATTTT
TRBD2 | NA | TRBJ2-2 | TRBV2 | CASSAQRESGELFF | TGTGCCAGCAGTGCGCAGCGGGAGTCCGGGGAGCTGTTTTTT
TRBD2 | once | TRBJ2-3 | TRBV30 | CAWSVPGLAASTDTQYF | TGTGCCTGGAGTGTACCGGGACTAGCGGCTAGCACAGATACGCAGTATTTT
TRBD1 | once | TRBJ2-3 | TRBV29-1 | CSAAGQGASDTQYF | TGCAGCGCCGCAGGACAGGGGGCTTCAGATACGCAGTATTTT
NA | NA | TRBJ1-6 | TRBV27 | CASTSQGFGAHSPLHF | TGTGCCAGCACTTCCCAGGGATTCGGTGCCCATTCACCCCTCCACTTT
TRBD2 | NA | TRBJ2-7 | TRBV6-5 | CASSYSKWGGGYEQYF | TGTGCCAGCAGTTACTCGAAATGGGGGGGTGGCTACGAGCAGTACTTC
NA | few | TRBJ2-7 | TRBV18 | CASSQIGGEQYF | TGTGCCAGCTCTCAAATCGGTGGCGAGCAGTACTTC
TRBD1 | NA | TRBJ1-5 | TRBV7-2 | CASSLNAGTGFFQPQHF | TGTGCCAGCAGCTTGAACGCCGGGACAGGGTTTTTTCAGCCCCAGCATTTT
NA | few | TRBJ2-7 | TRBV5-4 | CASSAETGPAGEQYF | TGTGCCAGCAGCGCTGAAACAGGGCCAGCCGGGGAGCAGTACTTC
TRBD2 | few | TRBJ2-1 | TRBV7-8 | CASSLSSGPPNEQFF | TGTGCCAGCAGCTTGTCTAGCGGGCCCCCCAATGAGCAGTTCTTC
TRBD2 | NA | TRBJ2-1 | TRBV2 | CASSELAGINYEQFF | TGTGCCAGCAGCGAACTAGCGGGAATAAACTATGAGCAGTTCTTC
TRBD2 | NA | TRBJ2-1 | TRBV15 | CATSRDRTGGVSSYNEQFF | TGTGCCACCAGCAGAGATCGGACGGGAGGCGTGAGCTCCTACAATGAGCAGTTCTTC
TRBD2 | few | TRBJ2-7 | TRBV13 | CASSARGRGQSNEQYF | TGTGCCAGCAGCGCCCGCGGGAGGGGGCAAAGCAACGAGCAGTACTTC
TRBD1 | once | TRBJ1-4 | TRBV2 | CASSGDRNNEKLFF | TGTGCCAGCAGTGGGGACAGGAATAATGAAAAACTGTTTTTT
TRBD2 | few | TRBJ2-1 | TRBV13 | CASSYGTRRRAEQFF | TGTGCCAGCAGCTACGGGACTAGGAGGAGGGCTGAGCAGTTCTTC
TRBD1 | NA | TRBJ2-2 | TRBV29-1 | CSVDLQGARTGELFF | TGCAGCGTTGATCTACAGGGGGCGAGAACCGGGGAGCTGTTTTTT
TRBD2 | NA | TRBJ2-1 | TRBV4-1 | CASSLQGLAGFEQFF | TGCGCCAGCAGCCTCCAGGGACTAGCGGGATTTGAGCAGTTCTTC
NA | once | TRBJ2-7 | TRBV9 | CASSVGVGGPYEQYF | TGTGCCAGCAGCGTAGGGGTGGGAGGCCCCTACGAGCAGTACTTC
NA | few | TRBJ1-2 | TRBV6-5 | CASSTLGGFYGYTF | TGTGCCAGCAGTACCCTCGGGGGCTTCTATGGCTACACCTTC
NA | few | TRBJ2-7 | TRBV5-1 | CASSMGVTYEQYF | TGCGCCAGCAGCATGGGAGTAACCTACGAGCAGTACTTC
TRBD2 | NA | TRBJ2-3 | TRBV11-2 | CASSTRDYPYDTQYF | TGTGCCAGCAGCACCCGGGACTACCCCTATGATACGCAGTATTTT